The rows below give T cell receptor beta chains drawn from one sample of a study of blood T cells in healthy people across ages. TCRdb re-derived calls from the 5' RACE reads in MiXCR, one entry per CDR3 protein. This sample yields under 800,000 distinct CDR3 sequences, of which roughly two fifths are seen a single time; 20% to 25% belongs to the top ten. The sample was blood. These receptors were taken from a woman between 55 and 75 years old in good health. The CDR3 runs from the conserved cysteine through the conserved F or W. Fields, in order: J gene, V gene, clone size, D gene, CDR3 protein, CDR3 DNA. D genes are given only for firm matches. Only part of the rows carry a size: once, few, many, or a class if the clone is expanded.

j_gene: TRBJ2-3; v_gene: TRBV14; abundance: -; d_gene: -; CDR3aa: CASSQVIAFSTQYF; CDR3nt: TGTGCCAGCAGCCAGGTAATCGCATTCAGTACGCAGTATTTT
j_gene: TRBJ2-5; v_gene: TRBV29-1; abundance: many; d_gene: TRBD1; CDR3aa: CSVSGGEGETQYF; CDR3nt: TGCAGCGTTTCAGGGGGCGAAGGGGAGACCCAGTACTTC
j_gene: TRBJ2-7; v_gene: TRBV20-1; abundance: many; d_gene: TRBD2; CDR3aa: CSASSGGAEQYF; CDR3nt: TGCAGTGCTAGCAGCGGGGGCGCCGAGCAGTACTTC
j_gene: TRBJ2-3; v_gene: TRBV5-1; abundance: -; d_gene: TRBD2; CDR3aa: CASSLPSGATDTQYF; CDR3nt: TGCGCCAGCAGCTTGCCTAGCGGGGCCACAGATACGCAGTATTTT
j_gene: TRBJ2-5; v_gene: TRBV7-9; abundance: -; d_gene: -; CDR3aa: CASSSLFIQETQYF; CDR3nt: TGTGCCAGCAGCTCCCTTTTTATCCAAGAGACCCAGTACTTC
j_gene: TRBJ2-6; v_gene: TRBV4-2; abundance: -; d_gene: -; CDR3aa: CASSQDLMTGANVLTF; CDR3nt: TGTGCCAGCAGCCAAGATCTAATGACTGGGGCCAACGTCCTGACTTTC
j_gene: TRBJ1-2; v_gene: TRBV3-1; abundance: -; d_gene: -; CDR3aa: CASSQGGGDFDGYTF; CDR3nt: TGTGCCAGCAGCCAAGGGGGGGGCGATTTCGATGGCTACACCTTC
j_gene: TRBJ2-3; v_gene: TRBV10-3; abundance: few; d_gene: -; CDR3aa: CAISESTLERADTQYF; CDR3nt: TGTGCCATCAGTGAGTCGACTCTCGAGCGGGCGGATACGCAGTATTTT
j_gene: TRBJ2-7; v_gene: TRBV6-5; abundance: once; d_gene: -; CDR3aa: CASSYGQALTYEQYF; CDR3nt: TGTGCCAGCAGTTACGGTCAGGCTTTAACCTACGAGCAGTACTTC
j_gene: TRBJ2-1; v_gene: TRBV7-7; abundance: few; d_gene: -; CDR3aa: CASSIRDNYNEQFF; CDR3nt: TGTGCTAGCAGCATCCGGGACAACTACAATGAGCAGTTCTTC
j_gene: TRBJ1-2; v_gene: TRBV12-3/TRBV12-4; abundance: once; d_gene: -; CDR3aa: CASSYGSSYDYTF; CDR3nt: TGTGCCAGCAGTTACGGCAGCTCCTATGACTACACCTTC
j_gene: TRBJ1-2; v_gene: TRBV12-3/TRBV12-4; abundance: few; d_gene: -; CDR3aa: CASSLIRDGYTF; CDR3nt: TGTGCCAGCAGTTTAATCAGGGATGGCTACACCTTC
j_gene: TRBJ2-4; v_gene: TRBV12-3/TRBV12-4; abundance: -; d_gene: -; CDR3aa: CASSLEAGVAKNIQYF; CDR3nt: TGTGCCAGCAGTTTAGAGGCAGGGGTGGCCAAAAACATTCAGTACTTC
j_gene: TRBJ1-2; v_gene: TRBV5-1; abundance: -; d_gene: -; CDR3aa: CASSVVGNYGYTF; CDR3nt: TGCGCCAGCAGTGTCGTCGGGAACTATGGCTACACCTTC
j_gene: TRBJ2-1; v_gene: TRBV9; abundance: -; d_gene: -; CDR3aa: CASSQRGGHAGDEQFF; CDR3nt: TGTGCCAGCAGCCAAAGGGGGGGACACGCGGGCGATGAGCAGTTCTTC
j_gene: TRBJ1-6; v_gene: TRBV20-1; abundance: -; d_gene: -; CDR3aa: CSARYPDAYSPLHF; CDR3nt: TGCAGTGCTAGGTATCCCGATGCCTATTCACCCCTCCACTTT
j_gene: TRBJ2-3; v_gene: TRBV20-1; abundance: few; d_gene: TRBD2; CDR3aa: CSAKKPSSGVTDTQYF; CDR3nt: TGCAGTGCTAAAAAGCCGTCTAGCGGAGTCACAGATACGCAGTATTTT
j_gene: TRBJ2-3; v_gene: TRBV21-1; abundance: few; d_gene: -; CDR3aa: CASSRVKNRGGTDTQYF; CDR3nt: TGTGCCAGCAGCCGGGTGAAAAACCGCGGGGGCACAGATACGCAGTATTTT
j_gene: TRBJ2-1; v_gene: TRBV20-1; abundance: few; d_gene: -; CDR3aa: CSAKVNEQFF; CDR3nt: TGCAGTGCCAAAGTCAATGAGCAGTTCTTC
j_gene: TRBJ2-1; v_gene: TRBV29-1; abundance: -; d_gene: -; CDR3aa: CSAGGVGNEQFF; CDR3nt: TGCAGCGCCGGAGGGGTAGGCAATGAGCAGTTCTTC